One sample yielded the 23 T cell receptor beta chains listed below, sequenced in a study of regulatory T cells in long-lasting Graves disease. Building the TCR beta libraries relied on iRepertoire HTBI primers, and CDR3 regions underwent Arm-PCR. MiXCR, run by TCRdb on the multiplex PCR reads, gives a single entry per CDR3 protein. The sample lists 620,000 or so distinct CDR3 sequences, less than 20% occurring once. Time point of the sample: newly diagnosed GD, antithyroid drugs for less than 3 months. After RNA was extracted from PBMCs, the TCR library was made from it. The sample was also reused in another study, on T cells in Graves' hyperthyroidism and ophthalmopathy.

Sequenced here: peripheral blood mononuclear cells (PBMCs), sampled at new diagnosis, from a patient treated with antithyroid drugs. The receptor source for this set is a woman younger than 45 with Graves disease.

This clonotype has just a few counts. The chain is built from TRBV7-9 and TRBJ2-7; 7 bases fit TRBD1. With 5 bases clipped from V and 5 bases from J, the junction kept 15 bases outside the gene matches. There are 16 residues in the CDR3. Germline CDR1 reads SEHNR; CDR2 reads FQNEAQ (reference sequence). The CDR3 region has the DNA TGTGCCAGCAGCCCGTATAACAGGGGACGGAAAAACGAGCAGTACTTC. Its protein product is CASSPYNRGRKNEQYF.

CDR3 coding DNA: TGTGCCAGCAGCTTGGGGACTAATGAAGCTTTCTTT. It is translated as CASSLGTNEAFF. The chain joins TRBV5-6 to TRBJ1-1; D unclear. The CDR3 totals 12 residues. The germline CDR1 and CDR2 sequences are SGHDT and YYEEEE. Trimming shortened V by 0 bases and J by 7 bases, and 7 bases separated the two germline ends.

The genes are TRBV10-1 and TRBJ2-3; 9 bases line up with TRBD1. Looked up from germline, CDR1 is WNHNN and CDR2 is SYGVQD (reference sequence). V was pared by 7 bases and J by 4 bases, with 9 bases of the junction left unmatched. This CDR3 has 15 residues. The CDR3 coding sequence is TGCGCCAGCACCCCGGACAGGGGAGGCCCAGATACGCAGTATTTT. It yields the protein CASTPDRGGPDTQYF.

In its sample, this clonotype was seen many times. V is TRBV28 and J is TRBJ2-7; perhaps D is TRBD1 or TRBD2 (5 bases each). Per the germline V gene, CDR1 is MDHEN and CDR2 is SYDVKM. The CDR3 is made up of 12 amino acids. The V end lost 4 bases, the J end lost 3 bases, and 7 bases lay between the germline ends. The CDR3 loop is CASSWDRYEQYF. The CDR3 nucleotides are TGTGCCAGCAGTTGGGACCGCTACGAGCAGTACTTC.

This clonotype has only a few counts. The V and J genes are TRBV3-1 and TRBJ2-1; D gene ambiguous. The V gene's germline CDR1 is LGHDT and CDR2 YNNKEL (reference sequence). V was cut by 8 bases and J by 5 bases, with 10 bases left in between. This CDR3 comprises 12 residues. This CDR3 reads CASRGNNNEQFF. In DNA, the CDR3 is TGTGCCAGCCGTGGCAATAACAATGAGCAGTTCTTC.

The V call is TRBV7-3, the J call TRBJ2-5; perhaps TRBD1 as D (5 bases). With 0 bases removed from V and 1 base from J, the gap between germline ends came to 15 bases. Germline lookup yields CDR1 SGHTA and CDR2 FQGTGA. CDR3 length: 17 residues. In DNA, the CDR3 is TGTGCCAGCAGCTTAACGGGTCCGGTGGGGCCCCAAGAGACCCAGTACTTC. Translation gives CASSLTGPVGPQETQYF.

The rearrangement joins TRBV27 to TRBJ2-7; D remains unclear. Germline V lookup: CDR1 MNHEY, CDR2 SMNVEV (reference sequence). CDR3 length: 17 residues. V dropped 5 bases and J dropped 0 bases, with 20 bases sitting between them. The CDR3 sequence is CASSRTPTLSPSYEQYF. DNA for the CDR3: TGTGCCAGCAGTAGAACACCCACCTTAAGCCCCTCCTACGAGCAGTACTTC.

This clonotype was seen a few times. V usage is TRBV7-2 and J usage is TRBJ2-2; D may be TRBD2 (5 bases). The V end was cut by 5 bases, the J end by 3 bases, with 13 bases between. Germline loops: CDR1 SGHTA, CDR2 FQGNSA. The CDR3 extends over 15 amino acids. CDR3 residues: CASSDRGSDTGELFF. The CDR3 DNA reads TGTGCCAGCAGCGACCGGGGATCCGACACCGGGGAGCTGTTTTTT.

The chain links TRBV2 to TRBJ2-4, with 9 bases lining up with TRBD1. V shed 6 bases, J shed 0 bases, and the junction held 6 bases outside the gene matches. CDR1 and CDR2 from the germline V gene are SNHLY and FYNNEI. The CDR3 runs 16 residues. CDR3 nucleotides: TGTGCCAGCAGGGGGGGACAGGGTTTAGCCAAAAACATTCAGTACTTC. Protein: CASRGGQGLAKNIQYF. The entire variable domain, with the rest obtained from reference TRBV2 and TRBJ2-4, is as follows: EPEVTQTPSHQVTQMGQEVILRCVPISNHLYFYWYRQILGQKVEFLVSFYNNEISEKSEIFDDQFSVERPDGSNFTLKIRSTKLEDSAMYFCASRGGQGLAKNIQYFGAGTRLSVL.

This clonotype was picked up a small number of times. The chain recombines TRBV24-1 with TRBJ2-6, with TRBD1 matching 8 bases. The CDR3 spans 18 residues. The V and J ends lost 6 bases and 1 base, in that order; junction bases with no gene match: 10. Germline V gene sequence: CDR1 KGHDR, CDR2 SFDVKD. The CDR3 DNA reads as TGTGCCACCAGTCCCCGAGGACAGGGATTGTCTGGGGCCAACGTCCTGACTTTC. Its protein product is CATSPRGQGLSGANVLTF.

This clonotype showed up many times. V gene TRBV10-3 combines with J gene TRBJ2-7; 7 bases map to TRBD1. V shed 9 bases, J shed 4 bases, and the junction held 9 bases outside the gene matches. Germline values: CDR1 ENHRY, CDR2 SYGVKD. The length of the CDR3 is 13 residues. This CDR3 is CAISTGERYEQYF. The CDR3 DNA sequence: TGTGCCATATCTACAGGGGAAAGGTACGAGCAGTACTTC.

The table lists this clonotype with many counts. The CDR3 nucleotides are TGTGCCAGCAGTTTATCGATACCCGTTACTGGTAGTAATTCACCCCTCCACTTT. It is translated as CASSLSIPVTGSNSPLHF. The V and J genes are TRBV27 and TRBJ1-6; D is unclear. Trimming stripped 0 bases from V and 6 bases from J, with 18 bases between. This CDR3 has 18 residues. The V gene's germline CDR1 is MNHEY and CDR2 SMNVEV (reference sequence).

The chain joins TRBV12-3 or TRBV12-4 to TRBJ2-3, with D maybe TRBD2 (6 bases). The CDR3 length is 13 residues. Trimming removed 3 bases at V and 4 bases at J, with 8 bases between. CDR3 sequence: CASSLGRSDTQYF. CDR3 in DNA: TGTGCCAGCAGTTTGGGGAGGTCAGATACGCAGTATTTT.

The CDR3 DNA sequence: TGCGCCAGCAGCCCCACGGGGGGAGGGTCCTACAATGAGCAGTTCTTC. Amino acids: CASSPTGGGSYNEQFF. The J gene is TRBJ2-1, the V gene TRBV5-1; 7 positions match TRBD2. Germline-derived CDR1 and CDR2 are SGHRS and YFSETQ. CDR3 length: 16 amino acids. V trimming: 4 bases; J trimming: 1 base; junction bases outside the gene matches: 8.

This clonotype was picked up many times. The gene calls are TRBV5-1 and TRBJ1-2; no reliable D call. Germline-derived CDR1 and CDR2 are SGHRS and YFSETQ. Trimming removed 0 bases at V and 5 bases at J, with 5 bases between. This CDR3 has 12 residues. CDR3 coding DNA: TGCGCCAGCAGCTTGGGGGAGTATGGCTACACCTTC. Amino acids: CASSLGEYGYTF.

This clonotype was found many times. This CDR3 reads CASTSTDRLNSPLHF. The DNA of the CDR3 is TGTGCCAGCACTTCAACGGACAGGCTGAATTCACCCCTCCACTTT. The chain combines TRBV12-3 or TRBV12-4 with TRBJ1-6; 7 positions agree with TRBD1. The V segment lost 7 bases and the J segment 7 bases; nucleotides outside the gene matches: 10. The CDR3 extends over 15 amino acids.

This clonotype was seen repeatedly, ten times or more. The CDR3 sequence: CASSRRHFLSSGSPGETQYF. The CDR3 coding sequence is TGTGCCAGCAGCCGACGACACTTCTTGTCTAGCGGTTCCCCGGGAGAGACCCAGTACTTC. This chain connects TRBV12-3 or TRBV12-4 to TRBJ2-5; 7 bases fit TRBD2. J was trimmed by 4 bases and V by 6 bases; bases with no gene match: 26. This CDR3 region has 20 residues.

This clonotype has a handful of counts. This sequence joins TRBV6-1 and TRBJ2-7; the match to TRBD1 covers 9 bases. V was clipped by 0 bases and J by 3 bases; unmatched bases: 3. This CDR3 region has 15 residues. The germline gives CDR1 MNHNS, CDR2 SASEGT. In nucleotides, the CDR3 is TGTGCCAGCAGTGAAGCGGGGACAGGGAACTACGAGCAGTACTTC. This encodes CASSEAGTGNYEQYF.

This clonotype appeared a few times. The V and J genes are TRBV28 and TRBJ2-1; TRBD2 matches at 11 bases. The germline gives CDR1 MDHEN, CDR2 SYDVKM. V trimming: 6 bases; J trimming: 4 bases; junction bases outside the gene matches: 26. This CDR3 spans 22 amino acids. In nucleotides, the CDR3 is TGTGCCAGCAGCACGATGTTTACTGCTCTTCCACTAGCGGGAGAGGTTTACAATGAGCAGTTCTTC. Protein: CASSTMFTALPLAGEVYNEQFF.

This clonotype came up many times. The CDR3 loop is CASSNPERGAYEQYF. CDR3 in DNA: TGCGCCAGCAGCAACCCGGAGAGGGGTGCCTACGAGCAGTACTTC. This chain joins TRBV5-1 and TRBJ2-7; D may match TRBD1 or TRBD2 (5 bases each). CDR1 and CDR2 from the germline V gene are SGHRS and YFSETQ. The CDR3 is 15 residues long. Trimming left V 4 bases short and J 2 bases short, with 16 bases between.

V usage is TRBV19 and J usage is TRBJ1-2, with D possibly being TRBD1 (5 bases). In germline, CDR1 is LNHDA, CDR2 SQIVND (reference sequence). This CDR3 is 13 amino acids long. V dropped 4 bases and J dropped 1 base, with 7 bases sitting between them. This CDR3 is CASSRQHNYGYTF. The CDR3 DNA follows: TGTGCCAGTAGTAGACAGCATAACTATGGCTACACCTTC.

This clonotype was seen ten or more times. The chain has TRBV28 and TRBJ1-1, with 8 bases matching TRBD1. CDR1 is MDHEN and CDR2 is SYDVKM in the germline V gene. V lost 7 bases, J lost 1 base, and 2 bases stayed unmatched. This CDR3 has 13 residues. CDR3 residues: CASIGQGNTEAFF. In DNA, the CDR3 is TGTGCCAGCATCGGACAGGGGAACACTGAAGCTTTCTTT.

The chain has TRBV7-9 and TRBJ1-6; D possibly corresponds to TRBD1 (5 bases). CDR1 is SEHNR and CDR2 is FQNEAQ in the germline V gene (reference sequence). This CDR3 region has 13 residues. V shed 6 bases and J shed 11 bases, with 14 bases lying between them. The CDR3 DNA reads as TGTGCCAGCAGTAACGGACACGCGCCACCCCTCCACTTT. The encoded protein is CASSNGHAPPLHF.